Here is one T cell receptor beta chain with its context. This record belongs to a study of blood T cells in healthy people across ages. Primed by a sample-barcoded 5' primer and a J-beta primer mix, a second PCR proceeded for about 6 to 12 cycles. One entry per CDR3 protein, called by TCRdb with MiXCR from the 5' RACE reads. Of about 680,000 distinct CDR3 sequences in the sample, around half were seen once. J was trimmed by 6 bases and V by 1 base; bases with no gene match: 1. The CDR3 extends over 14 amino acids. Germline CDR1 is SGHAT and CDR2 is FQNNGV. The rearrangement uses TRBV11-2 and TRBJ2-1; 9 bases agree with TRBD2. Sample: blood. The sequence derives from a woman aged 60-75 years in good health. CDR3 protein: CASSLASGINEQFF. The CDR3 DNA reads TGTGCCAGCAGCTTAGCTAGCGGGATCAATGAGCAGTTCTTC.